This T cell receptor beta chain stems from a study of OX40 agonist ivuxolimab in advanced cancers. Study background: Intravenous ivuxolimab was administered to patients every 2 weeks at 0.01 to 10 mg/kg. Partial responses, seen in three patients, involved one hepatocellular carcinoma and two cutaneous melanomas.

The repertoire was sequenced with immunoSEQ multiplex PCR; TCRdb's copy has only in-frame clones and lacks some. The sample has more than 50,000 clones; about 82% are singletons. Study-level findings and limits: Certain nonresponders additionally had low normalized T-cell clonal expansion.

About this clone itself: Its specificity is unknown.

Germline CDR1 is SNHLY and CDR2 is FYNNEI. CDR3 length: 13 amino acids. Trimming left V 4 bases short and J 9 bases short, with 13 bases between. The sample consisted of CD4+ or CD8+ T cells sorted from blood, taken in a trial of the OX40 agonist ivuxolimab. This chain links TRBV2 with TRBJ1-5; TRBD1 might be the D (5 bases). The sequence came from an adult with an advanced solid tumor such as melanoma, head and neck, liver or kidney cancer. The CDR3 spells CASSAQGLGPQHF. CDR3 in DNA: TGTGCCAGCAGTGCCCAGGGTTTAGGGCCCCAGCATTTT.